The source of this T cell receptor (beta chain) is a study of human thymus T cells. Germline V lookup: CDR1 SNHLY, CDR2 FYNNEI. V was trimmed by 7 bases and J by 7 bases, leaving 16 bases between them. This CDR3 is built from 13 residues. TCRdb's copy holds only in-frame clones and misses some; the assay was immunoSEQ multiplex PCR. Among some 44,000 clones listed, 85% to 95% were seen once. V gene TRBV2 combines with J gene TRBJ1-2; tentatively, D is TRBD1 (6 bases). This clonotype originated in a girl under three years old with a congenital heart defect but otherwise immunologically healthy. Sample: blood. CDR3 sequence (DNA): TGTGCCAGCAAAAGATGGGGGGCGGTTGGCTACACCTTC. Translation gives CASKRWGAVGYTF.